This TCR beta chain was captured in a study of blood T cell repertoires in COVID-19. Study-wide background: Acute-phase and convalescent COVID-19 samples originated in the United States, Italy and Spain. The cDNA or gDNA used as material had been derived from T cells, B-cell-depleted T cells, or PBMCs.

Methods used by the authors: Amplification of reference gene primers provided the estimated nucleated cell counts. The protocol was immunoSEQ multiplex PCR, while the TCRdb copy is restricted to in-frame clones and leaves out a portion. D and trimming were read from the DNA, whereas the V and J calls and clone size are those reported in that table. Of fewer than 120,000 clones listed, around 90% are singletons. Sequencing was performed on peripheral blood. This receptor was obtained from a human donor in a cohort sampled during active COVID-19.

The CDR3 coding sequence is TGTGCCAGTTTCAATGGACGGAGCAGGGGTGGCTACACCTTC. Translating it yields CASFNGRSRGGYTF. This chain joins TRBV19 and TRBJ1-2, with a possible D match to TRBD1 (6 bases). CDR1 is LNHDA, CDR2 SQIVND, per germline (reference sequence). The V and J ends lost 8 bases and 7 bases respectively, with 20 bases between them. This CDR3 region has 14 residues.